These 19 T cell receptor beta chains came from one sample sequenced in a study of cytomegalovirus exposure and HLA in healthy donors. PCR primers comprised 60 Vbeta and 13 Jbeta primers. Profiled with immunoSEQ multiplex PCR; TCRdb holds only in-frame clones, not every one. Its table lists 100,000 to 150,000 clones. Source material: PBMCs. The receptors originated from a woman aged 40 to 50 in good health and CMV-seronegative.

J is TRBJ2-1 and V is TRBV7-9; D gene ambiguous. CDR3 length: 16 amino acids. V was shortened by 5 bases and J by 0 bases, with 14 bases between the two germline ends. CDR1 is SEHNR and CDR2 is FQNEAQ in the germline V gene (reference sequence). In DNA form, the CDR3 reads TGTGCCAGCAGCGATTTACAGTGGAACTCCTACAATGAGCAGTTCTTC. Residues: CASSDLQWNSYNEQFF.

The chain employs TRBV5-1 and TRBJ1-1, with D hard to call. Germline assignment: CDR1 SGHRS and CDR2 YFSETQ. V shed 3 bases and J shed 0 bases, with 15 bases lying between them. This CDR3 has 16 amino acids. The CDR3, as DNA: TGCGCCAGCAGCTCCAATTCCCAGGTTCTGAACACTGAAGCTTTCTTT. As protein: CASSSNSQVLNTEAFF.

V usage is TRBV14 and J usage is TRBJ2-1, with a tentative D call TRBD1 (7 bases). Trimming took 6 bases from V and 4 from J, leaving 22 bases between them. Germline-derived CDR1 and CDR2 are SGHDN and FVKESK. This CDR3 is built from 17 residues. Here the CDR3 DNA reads TGTGCCAGCAGTCACAAGGGAGGTCAGGGGGTTTACAATGAGCAGTTCTTC. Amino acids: CASSHKGGQGVYNEQFF. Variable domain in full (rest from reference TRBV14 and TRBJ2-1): EAGVTQFPSHSVIEKGQTVTLRCDPISGHDNLYWYRRVMGKEIKFLLHFVKESKQDESGMPNNRFLAERTGGTYSTLKVQPAELEDSGVYFCASSHKGGQGVYNEQFFGPGTRLTVL.

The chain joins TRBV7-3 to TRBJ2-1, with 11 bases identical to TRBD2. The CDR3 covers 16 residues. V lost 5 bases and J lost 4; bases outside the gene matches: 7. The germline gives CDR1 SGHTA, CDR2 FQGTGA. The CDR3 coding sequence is TGTGCCAGCAGCCTCACCGGGACTAGCGGTTACAATGAGCAGTTCTTC. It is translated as CASSLTGTSGYNEQFF.

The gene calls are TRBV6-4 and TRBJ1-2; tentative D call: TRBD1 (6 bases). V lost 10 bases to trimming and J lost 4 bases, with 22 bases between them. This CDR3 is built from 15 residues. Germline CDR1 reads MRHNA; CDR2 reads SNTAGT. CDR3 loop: CATTSHRESIYGYTF. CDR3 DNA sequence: TGTGCCACCACAAGCCACAGGGAATCAATCTATGGCTACACCTTC.

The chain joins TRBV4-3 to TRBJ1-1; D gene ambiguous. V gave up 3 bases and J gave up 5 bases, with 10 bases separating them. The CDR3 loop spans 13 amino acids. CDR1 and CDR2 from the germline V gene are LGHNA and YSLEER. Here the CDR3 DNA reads TGCGCCAGCAGCCACCATGCAACTACTGAAGCTTTCTTT. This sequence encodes CASSHHATTEAFF.

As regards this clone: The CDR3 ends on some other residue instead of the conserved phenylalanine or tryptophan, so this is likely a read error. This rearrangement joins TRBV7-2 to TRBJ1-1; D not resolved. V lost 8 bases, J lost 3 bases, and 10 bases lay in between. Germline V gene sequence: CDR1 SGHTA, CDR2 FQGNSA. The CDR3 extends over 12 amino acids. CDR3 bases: TGTGCCAGCCCTTTACGAGACACTGAAGCTTTCCTT. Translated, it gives CASPLRDTEAFL.

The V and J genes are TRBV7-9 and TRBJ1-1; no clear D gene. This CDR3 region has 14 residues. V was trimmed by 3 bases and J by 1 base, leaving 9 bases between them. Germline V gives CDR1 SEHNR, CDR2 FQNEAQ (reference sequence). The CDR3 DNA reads TGTGCCAGCAGCTTTGGTGCAGAGAACACTGAAGCTTTCTTT. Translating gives CASSFGAENTEAFF.

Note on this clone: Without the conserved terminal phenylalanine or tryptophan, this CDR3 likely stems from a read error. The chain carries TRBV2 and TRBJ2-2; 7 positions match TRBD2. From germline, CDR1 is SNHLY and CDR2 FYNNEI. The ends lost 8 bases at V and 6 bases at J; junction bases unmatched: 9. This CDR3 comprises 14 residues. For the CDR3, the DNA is TGTGCCAGCGCTGGAGGGAGGGTTGCCGGGGAGCTGTTTCTT. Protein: CASAGGRVAGELFL.

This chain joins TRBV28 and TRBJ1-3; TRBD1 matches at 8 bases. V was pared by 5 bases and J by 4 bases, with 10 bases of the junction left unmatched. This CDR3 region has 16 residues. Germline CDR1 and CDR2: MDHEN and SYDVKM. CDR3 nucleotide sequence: TGTGCCAGCAGTCCCCAGACAGGGGTACCGGGAAACACCATATATTTT. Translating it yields CASSPQTGVPGNTIYF.

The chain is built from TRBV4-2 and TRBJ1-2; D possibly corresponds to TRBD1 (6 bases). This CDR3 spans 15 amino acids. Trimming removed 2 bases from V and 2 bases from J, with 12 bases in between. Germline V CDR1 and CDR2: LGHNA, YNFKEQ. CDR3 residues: CASSQTRGGNYGYTF. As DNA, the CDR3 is TGTGCCAGCAGCCAAACCCGGGGGGGCAACTATGGCTACACCTTC.

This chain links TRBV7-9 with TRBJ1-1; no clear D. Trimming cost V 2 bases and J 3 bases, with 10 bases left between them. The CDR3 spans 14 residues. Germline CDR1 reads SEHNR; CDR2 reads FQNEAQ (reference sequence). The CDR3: CASSLSRLDTEAFF. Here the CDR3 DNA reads TGTGCCAGCAGCTTATCCCGGTTGGACACTGAAGCTTTCTTT.

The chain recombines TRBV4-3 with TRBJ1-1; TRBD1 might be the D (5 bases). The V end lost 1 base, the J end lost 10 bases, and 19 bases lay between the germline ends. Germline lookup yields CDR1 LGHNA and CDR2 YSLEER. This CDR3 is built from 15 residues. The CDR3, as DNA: TGCGCCAGCAGCCAAGCCCGGGGCGGGGACCCTGGAGCTTTCTTT. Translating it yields CASSQARGGDPGAFF.

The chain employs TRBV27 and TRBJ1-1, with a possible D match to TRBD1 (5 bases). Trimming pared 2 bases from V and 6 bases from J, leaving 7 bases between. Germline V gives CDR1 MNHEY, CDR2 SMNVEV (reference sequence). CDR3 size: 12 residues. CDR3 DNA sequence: TGTGCCAGCAGTTTAGCAGGGTCTGAAGCTTTCTTT. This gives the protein CASSLAGSEAFF.

The CDR3 region has the DNA TGCGCCAGCAGCCGAGACACAGGGGATTCTAACTATGGCTACACCTTC. This codes for CASSRDTGDSNYGYTF. The chain links TRBV5-1 to TRBJ1-2; TRBD1 matches 7 bases. Germline V gene lookup returns CDR1 SGHRS and CDR2 YFSETQ. The CDR3 is made up of 16 amino acids. V lost 4 bases and J lost 0; bases outside the gene matches: 9.

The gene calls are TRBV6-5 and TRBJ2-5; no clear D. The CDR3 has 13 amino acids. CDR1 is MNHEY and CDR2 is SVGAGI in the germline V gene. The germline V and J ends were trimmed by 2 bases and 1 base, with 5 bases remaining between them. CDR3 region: CASSYGPQETQYF. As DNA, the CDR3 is TGTGCCAGCAGTTACGGGCCCCAAGAGACCCAGTACTTC.

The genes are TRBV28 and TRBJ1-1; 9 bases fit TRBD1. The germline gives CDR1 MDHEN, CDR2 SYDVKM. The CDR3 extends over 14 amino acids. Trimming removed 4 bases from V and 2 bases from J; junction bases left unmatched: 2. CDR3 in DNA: TGTGCCAGCAGTTCGGGACAGGGTAACACTGAAGCTTTCTTT. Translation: CASSSGQGNTEAFF.

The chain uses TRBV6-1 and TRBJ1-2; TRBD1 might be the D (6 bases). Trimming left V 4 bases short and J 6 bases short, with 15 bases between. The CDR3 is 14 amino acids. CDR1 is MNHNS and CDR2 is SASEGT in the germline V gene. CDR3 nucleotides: TGTGCCAGCAGTGCAGAGAGGGGGTTAGATGGCTACACCTTC. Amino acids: CASSAERGLDGYTF.

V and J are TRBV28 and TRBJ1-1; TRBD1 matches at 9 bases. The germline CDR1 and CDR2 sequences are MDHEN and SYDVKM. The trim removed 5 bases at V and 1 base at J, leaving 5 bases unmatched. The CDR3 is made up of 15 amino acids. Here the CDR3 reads CASSLPGQGNTEAFF. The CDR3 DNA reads TGTGCCAGCAGTCTTCCGGGACAGGGGAACACTGAAGCTTTCTTT.